This TCR beta chain was retrieved from a study of T cell changes during pregnancy in multiple sclerosis. This table comes from immunoSEQ multiplex PCR, and its TCRdb copy is limited to in-frame clones, with some not included. The sample lists 70,000 to 75,000 clones; 70% to 90% were seen once. The specimen comprised peripheral blood, sampled before pregnancy. The receptor was isolated from a female donor with multiple sclerosis, enrolled in a pregnancy study.

This CDR3 reads CASSWFSRGTEAFF. The DNA for the CDR3 is TGTGCCAGCAGTTGGTTTTCCAGGGGAACTGAAGCTTTCTTT. The rearrangement links TRBV6-6 to TRBJ1-1; the D gene is possibly TRBD1 (6 bases). CDR1 MNHNY and CDR2 SVGAGI come from the germline V gene (reference sequence). The V gene lost 4 bases and the J gene lost 5 bases, with 14 bases spanning the gap. This CDR3 has 14 residues.